The T cell receptor beta chain under discussion was sequenced for a study of PD-L1 blockade in urothelial cancer. Study-wide context: Blood samples had a median of 141,255 T cells, 83,000 or so unique TCRs, and clonality roughly 0.08.

The CDR3 has 12 amino acids. V shed 8 bases and J 7 bases; nucleotides not matched to a gene: 7. CDR1 is SNHLY and CDR2 is FYNNEI in the germline V gene. Time point given: pretreatment peripheral blood. Urothelial carcinoma affected the patients, and it was locally advanced or metastatic. This clone was found a few times. Clones were read by immunoSEQ multiplex PCR, and TCRdb kept only the in-frame ones, dropping some. Altogether 72,000 or so clones are present, approximately 83% being singletons, with the ten largest covering approximately 15%. The V gene is TRBV2, the J gene TRBJ1-1; 7 bases are a match to TRBD1. The receptor comes from a man between 60 and 75 years old with urothelial cancer. Specimen: PBMCs, collected around atezolizumab (anti-PD-L1) treatment. CDR3 region: CASSQGLGEAFF. The CDR3 DNA reads TGTGCCAGCTCACAGGGGCTGGGTGAAGCTTTCTTT. The entire variable domain, with the rest obtained from reference TRBV2 and TRBJ1-1, is as follows: EPEVTQTPSHQVTQMGQEVILRCVPISNHLYFYWYRQILGQKVEFLVSFYNNEISEKSEIFDDQFSVERPDGSNFTLKIRSTKLEDSAMYFCASSQGLGEAFFGQGTRLTVV.